Each of the 32 T cell receptor beta chains below was sequenced from the same sample in a study of technical replicates of blood from a few donors. TCRdb's copy holds only in-frame clones and misses some; the assay was immunoSEQ multiplex PCR. The repertoire holds approximately 81,000 clones, around 95% seen once, with roughly 0.4% in the top ten. Input material: T cells isolated from PBMCs. The source is a human donor in good health.

V gene TRBV6-5 combines with J gene TRBJ1-2; D perhaps matches TRBD1 (5 bases). V was trimmed by 7 bases and J by 3 bases, leaving 12 bases between them. CDR3 length: 13 amino acids. CDR1 is MNHEY and CDR2 is SVGAGI in the germline V gene. CDR3 region: CASKLGADYGYTF. The CDR3 coding sequence is TGTGCCAGCAAATTAGGGGCGGACTATGGCTACACCTTC.

The chain uses TRBV9 and TRBJ2-1; tentative D call: TRBD1 (5 bases). The CDR3 totals 15 residues. The germline V gene has CDR1 SGDLS and CDR2 YYNGEE. V dropped 0 bases and J dropped 7 bases, with 14 bases sitting between them. CDR3 sequence reads: CASSVGGRLTNEQFF. CDR3 nucleotides: TGTGCCAGCAGCGTAGGGGGCAGGCTTACTAATGAGCAGTTCTTC.

This chain links TRBV28 with TRBJ2-5; 9 bases are a match to TRBD1. The CDR3 spans 17 residues. The germline gives CDR1 MDHEN, CDR2 SYDVKM. The V segment lost 1 base and the J segment 4 bases; nucleotides outside the gene matches: 10. CDR3 region: CASSLFRTGAVGETQYF. The CDR3 DNA follows: TGTGCCAGCAGTTTATTTAGGACAGGGGCCGTGGGAGAGACCCAGTACTTC.

The chain is built from TRBV25-1 and TRBJ2-3; 8 nucleotides agree with TRBD2. This CDR3 is built from 16 residues. The ends lost 7 bases at V and 2 bases at J; junction bases unmatched: 11. Germline loops: CDR1 MGHDK, CDR2 SYGVNS. The CDR3 sequence: CASTGGARTTTDTQYF. Written as DNA, the CDR3 is TGTGCCAGCACCGGGGGGGCACGGACTACCACAGATACGCAGTATTTT. Drawing the rest from reference TRBV25-1 and TRBJ2-3, the complete variable domain is EADIYQTPRYLVIGTGKKITLECSQTMGHDKMYWYQQDPGMELHLIHYSYGVNSTEKGDLSSESTVSRIRTEHFPLTLESARPSHTSQYLCASTGGARTTTDTQYFGPGTRLTVL.

The rearrangement links TRBV4-1 to TRBJ2-3; tentative D call: TRBD1 (6 bases). V lost 1 base and J lost 1, with 12 bases in between. Germline V gene data show CDR1 as MGHRA and CDR2 as YSYEKL. The CDR3 loop spans 16 amino acids. The CDR3 sequence: CASSQGGRARTDTQYF. CDR3 nucleotide sequence: TGCGCCAGCAGCCAAGGGGGGCGGGCCCGCACAGATACGCAGTATTTT.

This sequence joins TRBV11-2 and TRBJ2-1; D is unclear. Germline CDR1 SGHAT, CDR2 FQNNGV. The CDR3 runs to 13 residues. V gave up 5 bases and J gave up 7 bases, with 12 bases separating them. The CDR3 sequence: CASSGLRRNEQFF. Written as DNA, the CDR3 is TGTGCCAGCAGCGGCTTGAGGCGGAATGAGCAGTTCTTC.

This sequence joins TRBV7-9 and TRBJ2-7, with 8 bases identical to TRBD2. The CDR3 contains 14 residues. The V gene's germline CDR1 is SEHNR and CDR2 FQNEAQ (reference sequence). V shed 5 bases, J shed 3 bases, and the junction held 6 bases outside the gene matches. CDR3 sequence (DNA): TGTGCCAGCAGCCAAGGACTAGCAGGCTACGAGCAGTACTTC. It yields the protein CASSQGLAGYEQYF.

The rearrangement uses TRBV29-1 and TRBJ2-7; D perhaps matches TRBD1 (8 bases). Per the germline V gene, CDR1 is SQVTM and CDR2 is ANQGSEA. V shed 6 bases and J shed 3 bases, with 15 bases lying between them. The CDR3 has 13 amino acids. CDR3 bases: TGCAGCGTACGGACAGGGAGGGGCTACGAGCAGTACTTC. Protein: CSVRTGRGYEQYF.

This clone appeared a few times. The V call is TRBV4-1, the J call TRBJ2-1; perhaps TRBD1 as D (5 bases). This CDR3 region has 14 residues. Trimming removed 4 bases from V and 4 bases from J, with 11 bases in between. Germline V gene data show CDR1 as MGHRA and CDR2 as YSYEKL. CDR3 loop: CASSRQSLYNEQFF. Written as DNA, the CDR3 is TGCGCCAGCAGCCGACAGAGCCTTTACAATGAGCAGTTCTTC.

The chain employs TRBV14 and TRBJ1-1; 9 positions match TRBD1. In germline, CDR1 is SGHDN, CDR2 FVKESK. The CDR3 extends over 15 amino acids. V dropped 4 bases and J dropped 5; count of bases not matched to a gene: 8. Here the CDR3 DNA reads TGTGCCAGCAGCCCTACGAAGACAGGGGGGACTGAAGCTTTCTTT. Its translation is CASSPTKTGGTEAFF.

V and J are TRBV4-2 and TRBJ2-1; TRBD2 matches at 7 bases. Germline loops: CDR1 LGHNA, CDR2 YNFKEQ. The CDR3 has 16 residues. V was pared by 0 bases and J by 0 bases, with 2 bases of the junction left unmatched. CDR3 region: CASSQDRTSSYNEQFF. The CDR3 DNA is TGTGCCAGCAGCCAAGACAGGACTAGCTCCTACAATGAGCAGTTCTTC.

This clone has only one observation. The rearrangement joins TRBV27 to TRBJ1-4; 7 positions match TRBD1. The germline CDR1 and CDR2 sequences are MNHEY and SMNVEV (reference sequence). Trimming took 5 bases from V and 8 from J; bases not matched to a gene: 8. The CDR3 is 14 residues long. In nucleotides, the CDR3 is TGTGCCAGCAGTCAAGCAGGGGGGCGGGAAAAACTGTTTTTT. It yields the protein CASSQAGGREKLFF.

The V gene is TRBV7-2, the J gene TRBJ2-3; 7 nucleotides agree with TRBD1. The V and J ends lost 2 bases and 7 bases, in that order; junction bases with no gene match: 9. The CDR3 is made up of 15 amino acids. Germline V gene sequence: CDR1 SGHTA, CDR2 FQGNSA. CDR3: CASSLSTGTYYTQYF. CDR3 DNA: TGTGCCAGCAGCTTATCGACAGGGACGTATTATACGCAGTATTTT.

This chain links TRBV28 with TRBJ1-4; 8 bases are a match to TRBD1. The V gene end was trimmed by 3 bases and the J gene end by 12 bases; junction bases not matched to a gene: 15. Germline loops: CDR1 MDHEN, CDR2 SYDVKM. The CDR3 extends over 16 amino acids. CDR3 in amino acids: CASSFRQGRGKGELFF. As DNA, the CDR3 is TGTGCCAGCAGTTTTCGACAGGGGCGTGGGAAGGGGGAACTGTTTTTT.

The chain couples TRBV28 to TRBJ2-2; D might be TRBD1 (6 bases). The ends were cut back, 7 bases at V and 7 bases at J, with 10 bases in the middle. Germline loops: CDR1 MDHEN, CDR2 SYDVKM. The CDR3 has 12 residues. CDR3 in amino acids: CASTQGIGELFF. CDR3 coding DNA: TGTGCCAGCACCCAGGGGATCGGGGAGCTGTTTTTT. Drawing the rest from reference TRBV28 and TRBJ2-2, the complete variable domain is DVKVTQSSRYLVKRTGEKVFLECVQDMDHENMFWYRQDPGLGLRLIYFSYDVKMKEKGDIPEGYSVSREKKERFSLILESASTNQTSMYLCASTQGIGELFFGEGSRLTVL.

This clone has only one observation. The chain has TRBV7-2 and TRBJ2-1; 13 bases match TRBD2. The germline V gene encodes CDR1 SGHTA and CDR2 FQGNSA. The CDR3 spans 16 residues. With V trimmed by 4 bases and J by 7 bases, 7 bases remained unmatched. The CDR3 coding sequence is TGTGCCAGCAGCTCCACAAGACTAGCGGGAGGAAATGAGCAGTTCTTC. This encodes CASSSTRLAGGNEQFF.

The chain combines TRBV28 with TRBJ2-4; D is unresolved. The CDR3 runs 16 residues. The V and J ends lost 6 bases and 0 bases respectively, with 15 bases between them. The germline V gene has CDR1 MDHEN and CDR2 SYDVKM. The CDR3 loop reads CASRFSLPLAKNIQYF. DNA of the CDR3: TGTGCCAGCAGGTTCAGTCTCCCTTTAGCCAAAAACATTCAGTACTTC.

CDR3 in DNA: TGTGCCAGCAGCGTAGGAGGACAGGGCCTCTACGAGCAGTACTTC. Encoded protein: CASSVGGQGLYEQYF. The genes are TRBV9 and TRBJ2-7; 8 bases align to TRBD1. The germline V gene has CDR1 SGDLS and CDR2 YYNGEE. The V segment lost 0 bases and the J segment 3 bases; nucleotides outside the gene matches: 5. The CDR3 covers 15 residues. The entire variable domain, with the rest obtained from reference TRBV9 and TRBJ2-7, is as follows: DSGVTQTPKHLITATGQRVTLRCSPRSGDLSVYWYQQSLDQGLQFLIQYYNGEERAKGNILERFSAQQFPDLHSELNLSSLELGDSALYFCASSVGGQGLYEQYFGPGTRLTVT.

The rearrangement joins TRBV7-2 to TRBJ2-1, with 8 bases lining up with TRBD2. The CDR3 spans 17 residues. CDR1 is SGHTA and CDR2 is FQGNSA in the germline V gene. Losses at the gene ends were 1 base for V and 5 bases for J; bases not matched to a gene: 10. The CDR3 region is CASSLVAGLGGHNEQFF. The CDR3 DNA reads as TGTGCCAGCAGCTTAGTAGCGGGACTAGGAGGCCACAATGAGCAGTTCTTC.

The gene calls are TRBV6-1 and TRBJ1-3; 8 positions agree with TRBD1. Losses at the gene ends were 5 bases for V and 4 bases for J; bases not matched to a gene: 7. This CDR3 region has 15 residues. Germline CDR1 MNHNS, CDR2 SASEGT. The DNA of the CDR3 is TGTGCCAGCAGTACCGGGACAGGCGGCGGAAACACCATATATTTT. This translates into CASSTGTGGGNTIYF.

The count of this clone is one. The chain couples TRBV15 to TRBJ2-1; possible D gene TRBD2, 6 bases. In germline, CDR1 is LNHNV, CDR2 YYDKDF (reference sequence). The CDR3 is 16 residues long. The V gene lost 5 bases and the J gene lost 4 bases, with 18 bases spanning the gap. The CDR3 loop reads CATSDPRSGLYNEQFF. In DNA form, the CDR3 reads TGTGCCACCAGCGACCCCCGCAGCGGGTTGTACAATGAGCAGTTCTTC.

This clone was recorded only once. V is TRBV6-6 and J is TRBJ2-5; TRBD2 aligns across 11 bases. Unmatched junction bases numbered 9, after V lost 4 bases and J lost 5 bases. Germline CDR1 MNHNY, CDR2 SVGAGI (reference sequence). This CDR3 is 16 amino acids long. CDR3 nucleotide sequence: TGTGCCAGCAGTTCGGTAGGAATAGCGGGAGGGGAGACCCAGTACTTC. Translating gives CASSSVGIAGGETQYF.

V is TRBV7-7 and J is TRBJ2-1; TRBD2 aligns across 14 bases. Germline V gives CDR1 SSHAT, CDR2 FNYEAQ (reference sequence). The CDR3 extends over 17 amino acids. J lost 10 bases, V lost 2 bases, and 10 bases had no gene match. In nucleotides, the CDR3 is TGTGCCAGCAGCTTACCGCCGGGACTAGCGGGGGTAAGGGAGCAGTTCTTC. Protein product: CASSLPPGLAGVREQFF.

The chain's CDR3 is CASSLYRISGGTQYF. In nucleotides, the CDR3 is TGTGCCAGCAGTTTATACCGGATAAGCGGGGGGACCCAGTACTTC. The chain employs TRBV27 and TRBJ2-5, with TRBD2 matching 8 bases. The CDR3 totals 15 residues. V trimming: 1 base; J trimming: 7 bases; junction bases outside the gene matches: 8. Germline V lookup: CDR1 MNHEY, CDR2 SMNVEV (reference sequence).

The chain recombines TRBV7-3 with TRBJ2-1; D not resolved. CDR1 SGHTA and CDR2 FQGTGA come from the germline V gene. Trimming cost V 0 bases and J 6 bases, with 6 bases left between them. The CDR3 contains 13 residues. CDR3 in amino acids: CASSLTGVNEQFF. As DNA, the CDR3 is TGTGCCAGCAGCTTAACGGGCGTCAATGAGCAGTTCTTC.

The CDR3 bases are TGTGCCATCAAGTCAGGGCGGATCGGCGAGCAGTACTTC. Protein product: CAIKSGRIGEQYF. V is TRBV10-3 and J is TRBJ2-7; tentatively, D is TRBD1 (5 bases). V was clipped by 7 bases and J by 6 bases, with 16 bases between them. The CDR3 contains 13 residues. Germline-derived CDR1 and CDR2 are ENHRY and SYGVKD.

The chain links TRBV7-9 to TRBJ2-7; 7 nucleotides align to TRBD2. CDR1 and CDR2 from the germline V gene are SEHNR and FQNEAQ (reference sequence). CDR3 length equals 15 residues. V lost 5 bases to trimming and J lost 3 bases; unmatched junction nucleotides: 10. CDR3 protein: CASSRVRAGSYEQYF. Here the CDR3 DNA reads TGTGCCAGCAGCCGGGTAAGAGCGGGAAGCTACGAGCAGTACTTC.

This chain joins TRBV7-9 and TRBJ1-5; 10 bases are shared with TRBD1. Germline CDR1 reads SEHNR; CDR2 reads FQNEAQ (reference sequence). V lost 5 bases and J lost 7; bases outside the gene matches: 8. This CDR3 has 15 amino acids. For the CDR3, the DNA is TGTGCCAGCAGCCTCGGACAGGGGGAGGAACAGCCCCAGCATTTT. Translated: CASSLGQGEEQPQHF.

V gene TRBV9 combines with J gene TRBJ2-5; 9 positions match TRBD2. Germline CDR1 is SGDLS and CDR2 is YYNGEE. The CDR3 extends over 15 amino acids. The J segment lost 4 bases and the V segment lost 3 bases, leaving 7 bases of the junction unmatched. The CDR3 coding sequence is TGTGCCAGCAGCGCCGGGACTAGCTCCGGAGAGACCCAGTACTTC. It is translated as CASSAGTSSGETQYF.

The rearrangement links TRBV14 to TRBJ2-2, with 12 bases aligning to TRBD1. Trimming cost V 4 bases and J 4 bases; bases outside gene matches: 1. The CDR3 sequence is 15 residues long. Germline V gene sequence: CDR1 SGHDN, CDR2 FVKESK. The CDR3 nucleotides are TGTGCCAGCAGCCGGGACAGGGGGCTCACCGGGGAGCTGTTTTTT. Translation: CASSRDRGLTGELFF.

The rearrangement uses TRBV29-1 and TRBJ1-2; 10 bases are shared with TRBD1. CDR1 SQVTM and CDR2 ANQGSEA come from the germline V gene. Trimming removed 7 bases from V and 5 bases from J; junction bases left unmatched: 7. The CDR3 is made up of 13 amino acids. The CDR3 sequence: CSGRTGGIYGYTF. CDR3 coding DNA: TGCAGCGGGAGGACAGGGGGTATTTATGGCTACACCTTC.

V and J are TRBV9 and TRBJ2-1, with TRBD2 matching over 7 bases. V was clipped by 4 bases and J by 3 bases; unmatched bases: 4. The CDR3 extends over 14 amino acids. Germline CDR1 reads SGDLS; CDR2 reads YYNGEE. The CDR3 loop is CASSPGGSYNEQFF. The CDR3 DNA is TGTGCCAGCAGCCCGGGCGGGAGCTACAATGAGCAGTTCTTC. The complete variable domain, with remaining parts taken from reference TRBV9 and TRBJ2-1, reads DSGVTQTPKHLITATGQRVTLRCSPRSGDLSVYWYQQSLDQGLQFLIQYYNGEERAKGNILERFSAQQFPDLHSELNLSSLELGDSALYFCASSPGGSYNEQFFGPGTRLTVL.